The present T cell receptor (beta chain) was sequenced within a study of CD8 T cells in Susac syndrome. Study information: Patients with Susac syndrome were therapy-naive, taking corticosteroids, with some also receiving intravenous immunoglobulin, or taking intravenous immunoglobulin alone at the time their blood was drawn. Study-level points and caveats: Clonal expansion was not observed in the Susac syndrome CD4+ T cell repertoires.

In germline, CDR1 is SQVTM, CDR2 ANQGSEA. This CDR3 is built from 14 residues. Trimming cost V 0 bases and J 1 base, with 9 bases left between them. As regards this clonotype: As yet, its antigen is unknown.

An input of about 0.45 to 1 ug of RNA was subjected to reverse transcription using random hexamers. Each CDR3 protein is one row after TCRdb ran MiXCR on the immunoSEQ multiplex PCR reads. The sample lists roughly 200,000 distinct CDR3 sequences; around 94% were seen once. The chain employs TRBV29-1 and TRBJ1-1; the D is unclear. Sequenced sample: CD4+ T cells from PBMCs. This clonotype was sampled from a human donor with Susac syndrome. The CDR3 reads CSVEDPDGNTEAFF. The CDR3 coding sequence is TGCAGCGTTGAAGATCCCGACGGGAACACTGAAGCTTTCTTT.